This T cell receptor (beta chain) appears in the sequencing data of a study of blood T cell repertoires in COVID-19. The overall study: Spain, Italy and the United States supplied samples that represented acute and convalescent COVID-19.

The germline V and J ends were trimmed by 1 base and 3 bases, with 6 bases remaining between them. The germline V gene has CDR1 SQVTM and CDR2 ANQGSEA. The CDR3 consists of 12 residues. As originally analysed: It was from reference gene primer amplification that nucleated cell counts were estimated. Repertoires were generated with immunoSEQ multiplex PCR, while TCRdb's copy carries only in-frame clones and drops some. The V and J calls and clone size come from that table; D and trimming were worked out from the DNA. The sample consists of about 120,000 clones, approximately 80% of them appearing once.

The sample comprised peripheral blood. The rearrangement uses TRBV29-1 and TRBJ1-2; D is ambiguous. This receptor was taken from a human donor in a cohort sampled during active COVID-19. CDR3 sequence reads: CSVEGLHYGYTF. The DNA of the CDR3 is TGCAGCGTTGAAGGACTTCACTATGGCTACACCTTC. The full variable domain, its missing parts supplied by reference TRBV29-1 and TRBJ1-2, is SAVISQKPSRDICQRGTSLTIQCQVDSQVTMMFWYRQQPGQSLTLIATANQGSEATYESGFVIDKFPISRPNLTFSTLTVSNMSPEDSSIYLCSVEGLHYGYTFGSGTRLTVV.